This paragraph covers one TCR beta chain sequence. It lacks a known antigen. No base quality information exists; no much larger clone differs at one position. The CDR3 regions of human TCRbeta chains were analyzed by immunosequencing. Processing in the source paper ran as follows. Repertoire TCRs were matched against a reference library of SARS-CoV-2-specific TCRs generated with the MIRA antigen-specificity platform. Breadth was defined as the fraction of unique TCRs that were SARS-CoV-2-associated. Depth was defined as the fraction of total T cells that were SARS-CoV-2-associated. Using the MIRA data, every spike-specific TCR was mapped to the spike region that the TCR reacted to and assigned to either a CD4 or a CD8 class. Log10-transformed breadth and depth values were compared by one-way ANOVA with Sidak's multiple comparisons tests. TCRdb holds this immuneACCESS table with in-frame rearrangements only. Some clones are missing; in checked studies, unresolved V genes explain under half, and the rest has no known cause. The V and J calls and clone size come from that table; D and trimming were worked out from the DNA. The sample table records 150,000 or so clones; about nine tenths of these occur just once. The ten largest clones take up less than 6.5% of the sample.

These data are taken from a study of T cell responses to AZD1222 COVID-19 vaccine (dated by TCRdb to the early 2020s). Some background on the complete study: TCR sequencing covered approximately 230 trial participants: 200 to 210 given two doses of AZD1222 and 26 given two doses of MenACWY control vaccine. Trial participants were enrolled into age subgroups of 18-55, 56-69 and 70-plus years, which contained roughly 150, 30 and 60 TCR-sequenced participants, respectively. What the work shows at the level of the full study, not this receptor alone: The whole spike protein was spanned by vaccine-associated CD4 TCRs, and dominant responses were seen in regions 160-218 and 743-854. Participants were mostly white British, with more females than males. The authors suggested clonal diversity may have been underestimated. The 56-69-year group was small, and its depth increase did not reach significance, likely because of low power. Reportedly, close to half of the unique spike-specific TCRs recognized epitopes lying outside the regions that are mutated in the B.1.351 and B.1.1.7 variants. No day 14 peak-response samples were available, so repertoires were characterized only after the peak T cell response. Conclusions about previously exposed vaccinees are limited, since just six AZD1222 recipients were seropositive for SARS-CoV-2 at baseline. Spike-specific TCR breadth and depth rose significantly after two AZD1222 doses compared with day 0 and with MenACWY recipients.

Taken from cysteine to phenylalanine, the CDR3 has 15 residues. The kept DNA is CDR3 alone, 45 bases in frame from the first base. From V the trimming removes 8 bases and from J it removes 0 bases, while the gene matches leave 7 bases of the junction unaccounted for. Per the germline V gene (reference sequence), GTSNPN is the CDR1 and SVGIG is the CDR2. According to the study, the label for this sample's time point signals: about 28 days (+/-7) after the second vaccine dose. AZD1222 recipients with second doses at about 4 weeks or about 12 weeks were pooled, because spike-specific TCR depth and breadth did not differ between schedules. Samples from vaccinated people were obtained from the UK trials COV001 and COV002, which included a single-blind randomized controlled phase 2/3 trial of AZD1222 (ChAdOx1 nCoV-19) in healthy adults. Trial participant PBMC samples were collected at day 0 and day 28 after the second dose for TCRbeta chain sequencing.

The sample was peripheral blood, taken 28 days after the second AZD1222 dose. This TCR came from an adult who received the AZD1222 COVID-19 vaccine. The rearrangement combines TRBV30 with TRBJ1-6; 7 bases in the junction line up with TRBD1. The nucleotide sequence reads TGTGCCGAGAAACAGGGGAGCTCCTATAATTCACCCCTCCACTTT. This yields the protein CAEKQGSSYNSPLHF.